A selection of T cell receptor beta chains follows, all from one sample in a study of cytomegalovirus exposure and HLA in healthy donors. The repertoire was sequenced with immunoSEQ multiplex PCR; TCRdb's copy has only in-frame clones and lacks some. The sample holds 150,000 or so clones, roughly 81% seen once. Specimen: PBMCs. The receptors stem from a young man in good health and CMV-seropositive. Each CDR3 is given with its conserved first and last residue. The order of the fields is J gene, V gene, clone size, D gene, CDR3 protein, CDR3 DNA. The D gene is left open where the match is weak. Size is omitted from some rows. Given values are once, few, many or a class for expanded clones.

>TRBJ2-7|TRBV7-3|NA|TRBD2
CASSAAGGPEQYF
TGTGCCAGCAGCGCAGCGGGGGGGCCCGAGCAGTACTTC
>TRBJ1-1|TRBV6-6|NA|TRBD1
CASSYPRQGENTEAFF
TGTGCCAGCAGTTACCCAAGACAGGGTGAGAACACTGAAGCTTTCTTT
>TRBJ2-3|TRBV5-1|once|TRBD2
CASSMGSGGFLESTDTQYF
TGCGCCAGCAGTATGGGGAGCGGGGGGTTTCTAGAGAGCACAGATACGCAGTATTTT
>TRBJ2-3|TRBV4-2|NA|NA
CASSQEWRGTDTQYF
TGTGCCAGCAGCCAAGAATGGCGGGGCACAGATACGCAGTATTTT
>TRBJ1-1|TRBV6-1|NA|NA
CASSGRVELMNTEAFF
TGTGCCAGCAGTGGCAGGGTTGAACTTATGAACACTGAAGCTTTCTTT
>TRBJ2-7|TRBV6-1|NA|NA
CASSLEGAYEQYF
TGTGCCAGCAGTCTCGAGGGTGCCTACGAGCAGTACTTC
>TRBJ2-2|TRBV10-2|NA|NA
CATTQRNTGELFF
TGCGCCACGACGCAGCGAAACACCGGGGAGCTGTTTTTT
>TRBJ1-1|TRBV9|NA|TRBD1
CASSVGQGGTEAFF
TGTGCCAGCAGCGTAGGGCAGGGGGGCACTGAAGCTTTCTTT
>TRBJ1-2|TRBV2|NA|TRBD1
CASGGSGQGGGYTF
TGTGCCAGCGGAGGGTCGGGGCAGGGGGGTGGCTACACCTTC
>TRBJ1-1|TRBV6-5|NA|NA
CASSYDRGEVTEAFF
TGTGCCAGCAGTTACGATCGGGGGGAGGTCACTGAAGCTTTCTTT
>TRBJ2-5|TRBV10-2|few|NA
CASSESRGGQETQYF
TGCGCCAGCAGTGAGTCAAGAGGGGGCCAAGAGACCCAGTACTTC
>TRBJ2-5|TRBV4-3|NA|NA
CASSQGALTSQETQYF
TGCGCCAGCAGCCAAGGGGCCCTCACTAGCCAAGAGACCCAGTACTTC
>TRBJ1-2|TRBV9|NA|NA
CASSASTEDTFYGYTF
TGTGCCAGCAGCGCATCGACGGAGGATACGTTCTATGGCTACACCTTC
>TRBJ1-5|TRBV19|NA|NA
CASSPTLQGNQPQHF
TGTGCCAGTAGTCCCACCCTGCAGGGAAATCAGCCCCAGCATTTT
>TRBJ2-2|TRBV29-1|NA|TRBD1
CSVEDRGVGELFF
TGCAGCGTGGAGGACAGGGGGGTCGGGGAGCTGTTTTTT